The T cell receptor beta chain under discussion was sequenced for a study of OX40 agonist ivuxolimab in advanced cancers. For the study at large: The patients got ivuxolimab, which is an agonistic anti-OX40 (CD134) antibody.

The CDR3 is 14 residues long. The germline V gene has CDR1 MNHEY and CDR2 SVGAGI. V shed 2 bases and J shed 9 bases, with 11 bases lying between them. With respect to this clone: Antigen specificity is unknown.

Produced via immunoSEQ multiplex PCR; TCRdb's table is partial and in-frame only. The table records under 90,000 clones, less than 95% of them present only once. The study's findings and limits: Researchers did not establish what antigens the expanded peripheral T cells target.

V is TRBV6-5 and J is TRBJ1-6, with D unclear. The sample was CD4+ or CD8+ T cells sorted from blood, taken in a trial of the OX40 agonist ivuxolimab. The receptor was isolated from an adult with an advanced solid tumor such as melanoma, head and neck, liver or kidney cancer. The CDR3 nucleotides are TGTGCCAGCAGTTACGAGGGCTTGTCTTCACCCCTCCACTTT. Translated: CASSYEGLSSPLHF.